One and the same sample provided the 15 T cell receptor beta chains below, sequenced in a study of CD8 T cells in Susac syndrome. After extraction with the RNeasy kit, about 0.45 to 1 ug of the RNA was reverse transcribed using random hexamers. One entry per CDR3 protein results from TCRdb running MiXCR on the immunoSEQ multiplex PCR reads. Seen here are 180,000 or so distinct CDR3 sequences, 90% to 95% observed once, and the top ten hold over 0.12%. Sequencing was done on a sample of CD4+ T cells from PBMCs. The source of these receptors is a human donor in good health.

This chain uses TRBV30 with TRBJ1-6; D not resolved. The CDR3 is 13 residues long. Trimming shortened V by 1 base and J by 6 bases, and 7 bases separated the two germline ends. The germline V gene has CDR1 GTSNPN and CDR2 SVGIG (reference sequence). The CDR3 nucleotides read TGTGCCTGGAGTGGGCGGCTTAATTCACCCCTCCACTTT. It yields the protein CAWSGRLNSPLHF.

The chain employs TRBV7-9 and TRBJ2-5; TRBD2 is a possible D gene (7 bases). Germline V lookup: CDR1 SEHNR, CDR2 FQNEAQ (reference sequence). CDR3 length: 16 amino acids. V was clipped by 4 bases and J by 3 bases, with 18 bases between them. The CDR3 loop reads CASSSAGGGREETQYF. CDR3 DNA sequence: TGTGCCAGCAGCTCCGCTGGGGGGGGCAGAGAAGAGACCCAGTACTTC.

This sequence joins TRBV20-1 and TRBJ1-4; weak D call: TRBD1 (5 bases). V shed 2 bases and J shed 7 bases, with 17 bases lying between them. The CDR3 length is 15 residues. Germline-derived CDR1 and CDR2 are DFQATT and SNEGSKA (reference sequence). The CDR3 is CSARRRGLRGEKLFF. CDR3 DNA sequence: TGCAGTGCTAGAAGAAGGGGACTTCGGGGTGAAAAACTGTTTTTT.

J is TRBJ2-3 and V is TRBV5-1, with TRBD2 identical over 9 bases. V dropped 1 base and J dropped 0; count of bases not matched to a gene: 6. The germline gives CDR1 SGHRS, CDR2 YFSETQ. The CDR3 consists of 17 residues. CDR3 sequence: CASSLFGGGASTDTQYF. The CDR3 DNA reads as TGCGCCAGCAGCTTGTTTGGCGGGGGGGCCAGCACAGATACGCAGTATTTT.

This clonotype showed up just once. In DNA, the CDR3 is TGCAGTGCTGGGACTAGCGGGGGTAACAATGAGCAGTTCTTC. It yields the protein CSAGTSGGNNEQFF. The chain joins TRBV20-1 to TRBJ2-1, with 14 nucleotides matching TRBD2. The CDR3 contains 14 residues. The germline CDR1 and CDR2 sequences are DFQATT and SNEGSKA (reference sequence). V dropped 5 bases and J dropped 5; count of bases not matched to a gene: 2.

The chain couples TRBV20-1 to TRBJ2-3; perhaps D is TRBD1 or TRBD2 (6 bases each). V was shortened by 6 bases and J by 1 base, with 17 bases between the two germline ends. The germline V gene has CDR1 DFQATT and CDR2 SNEGSKA (reference sequence). CDR3 length: 15 amino acids. Here the CDR3 DNA reads TGCAGTGCCCTTGGGACGGGGGCTGGCACAGATACGCAGTATTTT. This codes for CSALGTGAGTDTQYF.

The gene calls are TRBV18 and TRBJ2-2; TRBD2 aligns across 7 bases. Germline V gene lookup returns CDR1 KGHSH and CDR2 LQKENI. The trim removed 1 base at V and 1 base at J, leaving 3 bases unmatched. The CDR3 length is 16 residues. The CDR3 sequence is CASSPQPSGNTGELFF. The CDR3 DNA reads as TGTGCCAGCTCACCACAACCTAGCGGGAACACCGGGGAGCTGTTTTTT.

The rearrangement links TRBV29-1 to TRBJ1-1, with TRBD1 matching over 7 bases. With V trimmed by 6 bases and J by 1 base, 5 bases remained unmatched. Per germline, CDR1 SQVTM and CDR2 ANQGSEA. CDR3 length equals 13 residues. In nucleotides, the CDR3 is TGCAGCGTCCGGACAGGAAGGAACACTGAAGCTTTCTTT. Amino acids: CSVRTGRNTEAFF. Full variable domain (missing parts from reference TRBV29-1 and TRBJ1-1): SAVISQKPSRDICQRGTSLTIQCQVDSQVTMMFWYRQQPGQSLTLIATANQGSEATYESGFVIDKFPISRPNLTFSTLTVSNMSPEDSSIYLCSVRTGRNTEAFFGQGTRLTVV.

The chain joins TRBV29-1 to TRBJ1-4, with 7 bases that match TRBD1. The CDR3 extends over 12 amino acids. The V gene's germline CDR1 is SQVTM and CDR2 ANQGSEA. Germline trimming cut 4 bases from V and 7 bases from J; bases unmatched to any gene: 3. CDR3 DNA sequence: TGCAGCGTTGTAGACAGGGCTGAAAAACTGTTTTTT. It codes for CSVVDRAEKLFF.

The rearrangement links TRBV7-2 to TRBJ1-6; 10 bases line up with TRBD1. This CDR3 region has 15 residues. The germline CDR1 and CDR2 sequences are SGHTA and FQGNSA. V dropped 5 bases and J dropped 11; count of bases not matched to a gene: 9. The CDR3 region has the DNA TGTGCCAGCAGCCCGAGACAGGGGGCGTCCCCACCCCTCCACTTT. Translated, it gives CASSPRQGASPPLHF.

This clonotype was seen a single time. The gene calls are TRBV20-1 and TRBJ1-4, with D unresolved. This CDR3 contains 14 residues. In germline, CDR1 is DFQATT, CDR2 SNEGSKA (reference sequence). V dropped 1 base and J dropped 10 bases, with 16 bases sitting between them. The CDR3 nucleotides are TGCAGTGCTAGAGTTGGGCAGGATTTCGGAAAACTGTTTTTT. It encodes CSARVGQDFGKLFF.

The chain employs TRBV5-1 and TRBJ2-5, with D possibly TRBD1 on 5 matching bases. V was cut by 5 bases and J by 5 bases, with 16 bases left in between. The CDR3 loop spans 14 amino acids. The V gene's germline CDR1 is SGHRS and CDR2 YFSETQ. CDR3 in amino acids: CASRLQGMRETQYF. The DNA for the CDR3 is TGCGCCAGCAGACTTCAGGGAATGAGGGAGACCCAGTACTTC.

The rearrangement joins TRBV20-1 to TRBJ2-1; possibly TRBD1 or TRBD2 for D (7 bases each). Germline values: CDR1 DFQATT, CDR2 SNEGSKA (reference sequence). This CDR3 has 16 amino acids. V lost 2 bases to trimming and J lost 6 bases, with 20 bases between them. The CDR3 bases are TGCAGTGCTAGACAACCGACAGGGACTAAGGCCAATGAGCAGTTCTTC. Translating gives CSARQPTGTKANEQFF.

The chain combines TRBV7-2 with TRBJ2-5; D gene unclear. The length of the CDR3 is 15 residues. Between the trimmed V and J ends, which lost 4 bases and 0 bases, there was a span of 12 bases. Germline loops: CDR1 SGHTA, CDR2 FQGNSA. The CDR3: CASSSGRSYQETQYF. The DNA of the CDR3 is TGTGCCAGCAGCTCCGGACGGTCGTACCAAGAGACCCAGTACTTC.

The V gene is TRBV29-1, the J gene TRBJ2-3; 8 bases map to TRBD1. The germline V gene encodes CDR1 SQVTM and CDR2 ANQGSEA. J was trimmed by 9 bases and V by 4 bases; bases with no gene match: 12. This CDR3 comprises 14 residues. CDR3 sequence: CSVGAGGYRGTQYF. The CDR3 nucleotides read TGCAGCGTTGGCGCAGGGGGCTACCGTGGCACGCAGTATTTT.